This T cell receptor (beta chain) comes out of a study of blood T cells in healthy people across ages. Study results and limitations: Diversity estimated from one million T cells was considered an underestimate. Aged donors had fewer naive CD4+ cells and lower diversity than long-lived donors.

Remarks on this clonotype: Its specificity is not known.

Germline CDR1 and CDR2: MDHEN and SYDVKM. Trimming took off 5 bases at V and 14 bases at J, with 16 bases between the two ends. This CDR3 contains 13 residues. Per individual sample, total RNA of at least 5.5 micrograms was extracted. Primed by a sample-barcoded 5' primer and a J-beta primer mix, a second PCR proceeded for roughly 7 to 12 cycles. Each cDNA molecule carried a tag from a template-switch adaptor that contained 12 random nucleotides. TCRdb redid the calling of the 5' RACE reads with MiXCR, one entry per CDR3 protein. Here the sample spans some 880,000 distinct CDR3 sequences, around 36% being singletons.

The material sequenced was blood. This TCR derives from a man in his late teens or twenties in good health. The chain uses TRBV28 and TRBJ1-6, with a weak D call TRBD1 (6 bases). The CDR3 sequence: CASSPNDRSSLHF. CDR3 DNA sequence: TGTGCCAGCAGTCCTAACGACAGGTCGTCCCTCCACTTT.